Listed here is a single T cell receptor beta chain. The antigen remains unidentified. Looked up from germline, CDR1 is SGHDT and CDR2 is YYEEEE. V was clipped by 1 base and J by 1 base; unmatched bases: 2. The CDR3 runs 14 residues. This entry is derived from a study of blood T cells in healthy people across ages. Broader study findings: Aged donors had fewer naive CD4+ cells and lower diversity than long-lived donors.

A second PCR of about 6 to 11 cycles used a sample-barcoded 5' primer and a J-beta primer mix. Each CDR3 protein is one row after TCRdb ran MiXCR on the 5' RACE reads. The sample comprises about 830,000 distinct CDR3 sequences, 58% of which are singletons, and roughly 22% rests with the top ten. Sequenced: blood. The origin of this receptor is a man aged 30 to 39 in good health. V and J are TRBV5-6 and TRBJ2-7, with TRBD2 matching 7 bases. The chain's CDR3 is CASSLYGGSYEQYF. For the CDR3, the DNA is TGTGCCAGCAGCTTGTACGGGGGGTCCTACGAGCAGTACTTC.